Listed below are T cell receptor beta chains from one sample, sequenced in a study of PD-L1 blockade in urothelial cancer. Sequencing used immunoSEQ multiplex PCR; TCRdb keeps in-frame clones, though not all of them. Among more than 90,000 clones, around 86% were seen once, and the ten largest hold 2%. Sequenced material: PBMCs, taken around atezolizumab (anti-PD-L1) treatment. Source of these receptors: a man aged 55-75 years with urothelial cancer. The CDR3 runs from the conserved cysteine through the conserved F or W. A D gene is named only where the DNA matches it firmly. Clone size is shown for a subset of rows, as once, few, many or a class of expanded clone.

>TRBJ1-5|-|TRBV21-1|-
CASSTVDRGRSGWSNQPQHF
TGTGCCAGCAGCACAGTAGACAGGGGGCGAAGCGGTTGGAGCAATCAGCCCCAGCATTTT
>TRBJ2-2|-|TRBV5-1|-
CASSLVPPGQNTGELFF
TGCGCCAGCAGCTTGGTCCCCCCGGGACAGAACACCGGGGAGCTGTTTTTT
>TRBJ2-2|once|TRBV11-3|TRBD1
CASSRQGAPTGELFF
TGTGCCAGCAGCCGACAGGGGGCGCCGACCGGGGAGCTGTTTTTT
>TRBJ2-7|-|TRBV4-2|TRBD1
CASSQETGGPYEQYF
TGTGCCAGCAGCCAGGAAACAGGGGGACCCTACGAGCAGTACTTC
>TRBJ1-2|-|TRBV4-1|TRBD1
CASSQPGGEGYTF
TGCGCCAGCAGCCAACCAGGGGGCGAAGGCTACACCTTC
>TRBJ1-2|-|TRBV28|TRBD1
CASSFYTRTGLGYTF
TGTGCCAGCAGTTTCTATACCCGGACAGGGCTGGGCTACACCTTC
>TRBJ2-3|-|TRBV2|TRBD2
CASSSTGLLDTQYF
TGTGCCAGCAGCAGTACGGGACTATTAGATACGCAGTATTTT
>TRBJ1-5|-|TRBV19|-
CASSIDLGGPGSNQPQHF
TGTGCCAGTAGTATAGATCTCGGAGGTCCAGGTAGCAATCAGCCCCAGCATTTT
>TRBJ1-2|-|TRBV27|-
CASSLLRGFNYGYTF
TGTGCCAGCAGTTTACTCCGCGGATTTAACTATGGCTACACCTTC
>TRBJ1-1|-|TRBV4-2|TRBD1
CASSQDQGGTEAFF
TGTGCCAGCAGCCAAGATCAGGGGGGCACTGAAGCTTTCTTT
>TRBJ2-3|-|TRBV19|-
CASSEGNTDTQYF
TGTGCCAGTAGCGAGGGAAACACAGATACGCAGTATTTT
>TRBJ1-1|-|TRBV5-4|TRBD1
CASSIGGFENTEAFF
TGTGCCAGCAGTATAGGGGGCTTTGAGAACACTGAAGCTTTCTTT
>TRBJ1-2|-|TRBV15|-
CATSRAGTLSPRYTF
TGTGCCACCAGCAGAGCCGGGACACTCTCTCCTCGCTACACCTTC
>TRBJ1-4|-|TRBV7-2|TRBD1
CASSFRGGGEKLFF
TGTGCCAGCAGCTTTAGAGGGGGCGGTGAAAAACTGTTTTTT
>TRBJ2-2|-|TRBV27|TRBD2
CASSWGSGRVTGELFF
TGTGCCAGCAGTTGGGGTAGCGGGAGAGTCACCGGGGAGCTGTTTTTT
>TRBJ2-1|-|TRBV19|-
CASSNPGGNEQFF
TGTGCCAGTAGTAACCCCGGGGGCAATGAGCAGTTCTTC
>TRBJ1-5|-|TRBV6-5|-
CASSRSRVQPQHF
TGTGCCAGCAGCCGGAGCAGGGTGCAGCCCCAGCATTTT
>TRBJ2-7|-|TRBV2|-
CASSEALAGSGEQYF
TGTGCCAGCAGTGAAGCGCTTGCGGGATCAGGGGAGCAGTACTTC
>TRBJ2-1|-|TRBV27|-
CASSTDPGLTYNEQFF
TGTGCCAGCAGCACCGATCCGGGACTCACCTACAATGAGCAGTTCTTC
>TRBJ2-2|-|TRBV30|-
CAWRALFYTGELFF
TGTGCCTGGAGGGCCCTCTTTTACACCGGGGAGCTGTTTTTT
>TRBJ2-3|-|TRBV7-2|TRBD1
CASSATGGADTQYF
TGTGCCAGCAGCGCGACAGGGGGCGCAGATACGCAGTATTTT
>TRBJ1-5|few|TRBV30|TRBD1
CAWSEGQGAQPQHF
TGTGCCTGGAGTGAAGGACAGGGGGCACAGCCCCAGCATTTT
>TRBJ2-7|-|TRBV19|-
CASSIRAGSSYEQYF
TGTGCCAGTAGTATTAGAGCGGGTAGCTCCTACGAGCAGTACTTC
>TRBJ2-7|-|TRBV11-2|TRBD2
CASSSTHGAGGGGYEQYF
TGTGCCAGCAGCTCTACCCACGGAGCGGGAGGGGGAGGGTACGAGCAGTACTTC
>TRBJ2-1|-|TRBV29-1|-
CSVVEGMGQFF
TGCAGCGTTGTGGAGGGGATGGGGCAGTTCTTC
>TRBJ2-3|few|TRBV27|TRBD2
CASQRGSPDTQYF
TGTGCCAGCCAGCGGGGTAGCCCAGATACGCAGTATTTT
>TRBJ1-2|-|TRBV5-1|-
CASSLEQQYGYTF
TGCGCCAGCAGCTTGGAACAGCAGTATGGCTACACCTTC
>TRBJ2-1|once|TRBV6-1|-
CASAPGYNEQFF
TGTGCCAGCGCTCCAGGGTACAATGAGCAGTTCTTC
>TRBJ2-2|-|TRBV28|-
CASRYENTGELFF
TGTGCCAGCAGATACGAGAATACCGGGGAGCTGTTTTTT
>TRBJ1-3|-|TRBV2|-
CASSVRGRGGNTIYF
TGTGCCAGCAGTGTTCGCGGGCGAGGTGGAAACACCATATATTTT
>TRBJ2-1|-|TRBV5-1|TRBD2
CASSPGLAGAGNEQFF
TGCGCCAGCAGCCCGGGACTAGCGGGGGCAGGGAATGAGCAGTTCTTC
>TRBJ2-1|-|TRBV10-2|-
CASELTGEQFF
TGCGCCAGCGAACTAACGGGAGAGCAGTTCTTC
>TRBJ2-7|few|TRBV5-6|TRBD2
CASSGRPGGGEQYF
TGTGCCAGCAGCGGACGTCCGGGGGGGGGCGAGCAGTACTTC
>TRBJ1-1|-|TRBV6-5|TRBD1
CASSRGQGAFF
TGTGCCAGCAGCCGGGGACAGGGGGCTTTCTTT
>TRBJ2-7|-|TRBV18|-
CASSPYRALYEQYF
TGTGCCAGCTCACCTTACAGGGCCCTCTACGAGCAGTACTTC
>TRBJ1-5|-|TRBV28|-
CASSFHSGNQPQHF
TGTGCCAGCAGTTTCCATAGCGGAAATCAGCCCCAGCATTTT
>TRBJ1-1|few|TRBV29-1|-
CSATAVNRVGTEAFF
TGCAGCGCCACCGCGGTTAACAGGGTGGGCACTGAAGCTTTCTTT
>TRBJ1-2|-|TRBV2|-
CASSGALSNYGYTF
TGTGCCAGCAGTGGGGCTCTGAGCAACTATGGCTACACCTTC
>TRBJ2-1|-|TRBV18|TRBD2
CASSPVAGENEQFF
TGTGCCAGCTCACCGGTAGCGGGAGAGAATGAGCAGTTCTTC
>TRBJ2-7|-|TRBV27|TRBD1
CASSFGQAAGFEQYF
TGTGCCAGCAGTTTCGGACAGGCCGCGGGTTTTGAGCAGTACTTC